Ten or more counts support the clone carrying this T cell receptor (beta chain). The antigen is not known. These data are taken from a study of Graves' ophthalmopathy and Graves' hyperthyroidism. CDR3 regions of TCR beta were amplified from RNA transcripts. Following a first-round RT-PCR that used HTBI primers, a second-round multiplex PCR was carried out. TCRdb re-called the multiplex PCR reads with MiXCR, one entry per CDR3 protein. The profile shows roughly 300,000 distinct CDR3 sequences, roughly 15% of them singletons. The ends were cut back, 3 bases at V and 4 bases at J, with 11 bases in the middle. Germline CDR1 reads DFQATT; CDR2 reads SNEGSKA (reference sequence). CDR3 size: 13 residues. Study-wide results and caveats: For separating ophthalmopathy from stable hyperthyroidism, a 13-signature model gave approximately 90% sensitivity and roughly 77% specificity.

Material for sequencing was peripheral blood. The receptor was derived from an adult man with Graves' ophthalmopathy. The V and J genes are TRBV20-1 and TRBJ2-3, with D hard to call. The CDR3 loop reads CSASPLWSDTQYF. In DNA, the CDR3 is TGCAGTGCTAGCCCCCTGTGGTCAGATACGCAGTATTTT.